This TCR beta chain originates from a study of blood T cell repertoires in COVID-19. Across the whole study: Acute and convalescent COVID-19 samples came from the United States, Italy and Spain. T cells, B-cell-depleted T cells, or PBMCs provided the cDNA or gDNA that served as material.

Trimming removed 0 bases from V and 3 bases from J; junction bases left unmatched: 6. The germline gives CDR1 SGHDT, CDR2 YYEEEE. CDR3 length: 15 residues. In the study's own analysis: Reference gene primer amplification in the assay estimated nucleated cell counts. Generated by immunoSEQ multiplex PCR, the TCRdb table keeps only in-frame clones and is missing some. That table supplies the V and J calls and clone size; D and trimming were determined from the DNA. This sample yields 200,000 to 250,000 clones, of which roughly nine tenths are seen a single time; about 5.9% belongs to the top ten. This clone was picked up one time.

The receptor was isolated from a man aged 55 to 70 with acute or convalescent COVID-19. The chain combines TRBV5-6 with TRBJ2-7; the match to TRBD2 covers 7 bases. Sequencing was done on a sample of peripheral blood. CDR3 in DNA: TGTGCCAGCAGCTTGGGATCACGGGGGGACTACGAGCAGTACTTC. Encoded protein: CASSLGSRGDYEQYF. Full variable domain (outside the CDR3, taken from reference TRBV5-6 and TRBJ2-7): DAGVTQSPTHLIKTRGQQVTLRCSPKSGHDTVSWYQQALGQGPQFIFQYYEEEERQRGNFPDRFSGHQFPNYSSELNVNALLLGDSALYLCASSLGSRGDYEQYFGPGTRLTVT.